These 22 T cell receptor beta chains came from one sample sequenced in a study of identical twins. TCRdb ran MiXCR on the 5' RACE reads and lists one entry per CDR3 protein. The table lists 690,000 or so distinct CDR3 sequences, 8.6% of them singletons. These data were also reused for a study on yellow fever vaccine responses in identical twins.

Sequencing input: PBMCs. The receptors shown here come from a woman aged 18-29 years in good health.

This clonotype was counted only a few times. The chain uses TRBV7-9 and TRBJ2-5; 7 bases fit TRBD1. The CDR3 extends over 17 amino acids. Germline V gene lookup returns CDR1 SEHNR and CDR2 FQNEAQ (reference sequence). V shed 1 base, J shed 2 bases, and the junction held 10 bases outside the gene matches. This chain's CDR3 is CASSLEVGQWPQETQYF. The CDR3 DNA sequence: TGTGCCAGCAGCTTAGAGGTGGGACAGTGGCCACAAGAGACCCAGTACTTC.

The V call is TRBV12-3 or TRBV12-4, the J call TRBJ2-1, with 9 bases fitting TRBD1. With V trimmed by 10 bases and J by 15 bases, 7 bases remained unmatched. CDR3 length: 10 residues. This chain's CDR3 is CATRTGDLFF. DNA for the CDR3: TGTGCCACCCGGACAGGGGACTTGTTCTTC.

This clonotype was picked up many times. The chain carries TRBV12-3 or TRBV12-4 and TRBJ2-3; TRBD2 agrees at 13 bases. The CDR3 runs 16 residues. V lost 5 bases to trimming and J lost 4 bases; unmatched junction nucleotides: 6. The CDR3 loop reads CASSPVLAGGSDTQYF. CDR3 coding DNA: TGTGCCAGCAGTCCGGTACTAGCGGGGGGGTCAGATACGCAGTATTTT.

In this sample, this clonotype turned up a few times. The gene calls are TRBV6-1 and TRBJ1-5; 11 bases are a match to TRBD1. Trimming removed 5 bases from V and 6 bases from J; junction bases left unmatched: 9. Germline assignment: CDR1 MNHNS and CDR2 SASEGT. The CDR3 runs to 16 residues. The CDR3 loop reads CASSSLDRGRSQPQHF. The CDR3 DNA follows: TGTGCCAGCAGTAGTTTGGACAGGGGGCGAAGTCAGCCCCAGCATTTT.

In this sample, this clonotype turned up a few times. The chain is built from TRBV5-1 and TRBJ1-2; no reliable D call. The germline V gene has CDR1 SGHRS and CDR2 YFSETQ. The CDR3 has 12 amino acids. The ends were cut back, 3 bases at V and 7 bases at J, with 10 bases in the middle. CDR3 in amino acids: CASSSSLSGYTF. The CDR3 bases are TGCGCCAGCAGCTCGAGCCTGAGTGGCTACACCTTC.

The V gene is TRBV12-3 or TRBV12-4, the J gene TRBJ2-3; possibly TRBD1 for D (6 bases). The CDR3 length is 15 residues. Trimming cost V 5 bases and J 4 bases, with 16 bases left between them. CDR3 sequence: CASSLRGRVSDTQYF. The CDR3 DNA reads TGTGCCAGCAGTCTCAGGGGTAGGGTCTCAGATACGCAGTATTTT.

V gene TRBV18 combines with J gene TRBJ2-3; 8 nucleotides match TRBD2. This CDR3 has 16 amino acids. Germline loops: CDR1 KGHSH, CDR2 LQKENI. V lost 2 bases, J lost 2 bases, and 6 bases stayed unmatched. CDR3 bases: TGTGCCAGCTCACCAGGTGTAGCGGGGACCACAGATACGCAGTATTTT. Translation gives CASSPGVAGTTDTQYF.

This clonotype has a handful of counts. This sequence joins TRBV7-9 and TRBJ2-1; unclear D gene. V shed 3 bases and J shed 3 bases, with 12 bases lying between them. CDR1 is SEHNR and CDR2 is FQNEAQ in the germline V gene (reference sequence). This CDR3 comprises 15 residues. Here the CDR3 reads CASSLGGRRYNEQFF. The CDR3 DNA reads TGTGCCAGCAGCTTGGGCGGCCGGCGCTACAATGAGCAGTTCTTC.

A few counts support this clonotype. This sequence joins TRBV5-1 and TRBJ2-1, with TRBD2 identical over 8 bases. This CDR3 has 14 residues. The junction had 9 bases not matched to a gene; V was cut back by 3 bases and J by 10 bases. CDR1 is SGHRS and CDR2 is YFSETQ in the germline V gene. This CDR3 is CASSSGGADEEQFF. The CDR3 DNA sequence: TGCGCCAGCAGCTCCGGGGGGGCCGACGAGGAGCAGTTCTTC.

V usage is TRBV7-2 and J usage is TRBJ2-7; D possibly corresponds to TRBD2 (7 bases). Germline CDR1 SGHTA, CDR2 FQGNSA. The CDR3 consists of 16 residues. The V gene lost 5 bases and the J gene lost 1 base, with 18 bases spanning the gap. The CDR3 nucleotides read TGTGCCAGCAGCGTCCGCGGGGGCCCTTATTCCTACGAGCAGTACTTC. It yields the protein CASSVRGGPYSYEQYF.

This clonotype was seen only a few times. V gene TRBV20-1 combines with J gene TRBJ2-1, with D possibly called TRBD1 or TRBD2 (5 bases each). Germline CDR1 DFQATT, CDR2 SNEGSKA (reference sequence). The CDR3 runs 15 residues. The V and J ends lost 3 bases and 3 bases respectively, with 15 bases between them. The CDR3 reads CSASPPEGIYNEQFF. CDR3 nucleotide sequence: TGCAGTGCTAGCCCCCCCGAGGGGATCTACAATGAGCAGTTCTTC.

This clonotype was found a few times. The CDR3 nucleotides read TGCGCCAGCAGCTCGGGTGCTTGGCAGTTCTTC. Translating it yields CASSSGAWQFF. The chain links TRBV5-1 to TRBJ2-1; D remains ambiguous. Looked up from germline, CDR1 is SGHRS and CDR2 is YFSETQ. Trimming removed 3 bases at V and 12 bases at J, with 10 bases between. The CDR3 covers 11 residues.

This clonotype has a count of ten or more. V gene TRBV24-1 combines with J gene TRBJ1-2, with TRBD1 matching over 8 bases. Germline V lookup: CDR1 KGHDR, CDR2 SFDVKD. Losses at the gene ends were 6 bases for V and 4 bases for J; bases not matched to a gene: 9. The CDR3 has 15 amino acids. For the CDR3, the DNA is TGTGCCACCAGTCAATCGGGACAGGCTACCTATGGCTACACCTTC. It codes for CATSQSGQATYGYTF.

This clonotype was observed a few times. This chain uses TRBV6-1 with TRBJ2-3; 10 nucleotides line up with TRBD2. With 4 bases clipped from V and 2 bases from J, the junction kept 6 bases outside the gene matches. From germline, CDR1 is MNHNS and CDR2 SASEGT. This CDR3 contains 16 residues. The CDR3 here is CASSGGTSAYTDTQYF. CDR3 coding DNA: TGTGCCAGCAGTGGGGGGACTAGCGCGTACACAGATACGCAGTATTTT.

Many counts were recorded for this clonotype. The chain joins TRBV27 to TRBJ2-7, with 8 bases matching TRBD2. Germline V gene sequence: CDR1 MNHEY, CDR2 SMNVEV (reference sequence). The CDR3 runs 14 residues. Unmatched junction bases numbered 4, after V lost 4 bases and J lost 2 bases. DNA for the CDR3: TGTGCCAGCAGTTACAGCGGGGGACCCTACGAGCAGTACTTC. Translated, it gives CASSYSGGPYEQYF.

This sequence joins TRBV6-4 and TRBJ1-5; maybe TRBD1 (5 bases). Trimming pared 1 base from V and 2 bases from J, leaving 27 bases between. CDR1 and CDR2 from the germline V gene are MRHNA and SNTAGT. The CDR3 length is 21 residues. The CDR3, as DNA: TGTGCCAGCAGTGACTGTGGCGCAAACAGGCTACGGGGATCGGGCAATCAGCCCCAGCATTTT. Translated, it gives CASSDCGANRLRGSGNQPQHF.

In this sample, this clonotype turned up a few times. V usage is TRBV2 and J usage is TRBJ2-5; no definite D call. The CDR3 is 13 residues long. The germline gives CDR1 SNHLY, CDR2 FYNNEI. The V end lost 1 base, the J end lost 5 bases, and 8 bases lay between the germline ends. The chain's CDR3 is CASSEGTWETQYF. In nucleotides, the CDR3 is TGTGCCAGCAGTGAAGGGACGTGGGAGACCCAGTACTTC.

The J gene is TRBJ2-3, the V gene TRBV7-2; TRBD2 agrees at 7 bases. Germline-derived CDR1 and CDR2 are SGHTA and FQGNSA. After removal of 1 base from V and 3 bases from J, the junction contained 4 bases not matched to a gene. This CDR3 is built from 15 residues. CDR3 protein: CASSLGEGMTDTQYF. For the CDR3, the DNA is TGTGCCAGCAGCTTAGGGGAGGGAATGACAGATACGCAGTATTTT.

The chain couples TRBV11-3 to TRBJ2-2; D might be TRBD1 (6 bases). CDR3 length equals 16 residues. Trimming removed 7 bases at V and 4 bases at J, with 19 bases between. Germline V gene lookup returns CDR1 SGHNT and CDR2 YENEEA. CDR3 coding DNA: TGTGCCAGCACCAACACGAGGCAGGGGAGCACCGGGGAGCTGTTTTTT. Amino acids: CASTNTRQGSTGELFF.

This clonotype occurred a few times. The chain links TRBV4-1 to TRBJ2-2, with unresolved D. The CDR3 spans 12 residues. V lost 1 base and J lost 13, with 10 bases in between. The germline V gene encodes CDR1 MGHRA and CDR2 YSYEKL. CDR3 sequence (DNA): TGCGCCAGCAGCCAAGTGGCAGGCGGGCTGTTTTTT. Translation: CASSQVAGGLFF.

The chain recombines TRBV7-2 with TRBJ2-2, with 8 bases identical to TRBD2. The CDR3 has 16 amino acids. After removal of 2 bases from V and 8 bases from J, the junction contained 10 bases not matched to a gene. Germline assignment: CDR1 SGHTA and CDR2 FQGNSA. The CDR3 DNA follows: TGTGCCAGCAGCTTAAGGGGTAGCGGGATCCGGGGGGAGCTGTTTTTT. Its protein is CASSLRGSGIRGELFF.

This clonotype was detected only a few times. This chain links TRBV27 with TRBJ2-1, with D possibly TRBD1 on 7 matching bases. Trimming left V 1 base short and J 3 bases short, with 19 bases between. Germline V gene lookup returns CDR1 MNHEY and CDR2 SMNVEV (reference sequence). CDR3 length: 18 amino acids. The CDR3 region has the DNA TGTGCCAGCAGTTTATTAGCTATGGGGCAGGGGGGCTACAATGAGCAGTTCTTC. Its translation is CASSLLAMGQGGYNEQFF.